One and the same sample provided the 30 T cell receptor beta chains below, sequenced in a study of cytomegalovirus exposure and HLA in healthy donors. The study ran its PCR with 60 Vbeta and 13 Jbeta primers. Libraries were prepared by immunoSEQ multiplex PCR; TCRdb keeps only in-frame clonotypes and omits some of them. The sample lists about 67,000 clones, around 80% occurring once. Sequencing used PBMCs. The receptors were sampled from a woman in her thirties in good health and CMV-seronegative.

This chain joins TRBV7-9 and TRBJ1-1; possible D gene TRBD1, 5 bases. The CDR3 sequence is 15 residues long. Germline CDR1 and CDR2: SEHNR and FQNEAQ (reference sequence). V dropped 3 bases and J dropped 5 bases, with 16 bases sitting between them. In DNA form, the CDR3 reads TGTGCCAGCAGCTTGTCTCAGGGATCTTGGACTGAAGCTTTCTTT. Amino acid sequence: CASSLSQGSWTEAFF.

The chain carries TRBV5-1 and TRBJ1-2; D might be TRBD1 (6 bases). V lost 4 bases and J lost 2, with 12 bases in between. In germline, CDR1 is SGHRS, CDR2 YFSETQ. CDR3 length: 14 residues. The CDR3 DNA sequence: TGCGCCAGCAGCCCGCGGACAGCCAACTATGGCTACACCTTC. Amino acids: CASSPRTANYGYTF.

For the CDR3, the DNA is TGTGCCAGCCCGGGACAGAACACCGGGGAGCTGTTTTTT. The encoded protein is CASPGQNTGELFF. The chain uses TRBV7-9 and TRBJ2-2; maybe TRBD1 (6 bases). Trimming removed 8 bases from V and 1 base from J, with 8 bases in between. CDR3 size: 13 residues. The V gene's germline CDR1 is SEHNR and CDR2 FQNEAQ (reference sequence).

This clone was counted a few times. The chain couples TRBV30 to TRBJ2-3; the D gene is possibly TRBD2 (6 bases). CDR3 size: 13 residues. Trimming shortened V by 5 bases and J by 4 bases, and 13 bases separated the two germline ends. Germline V gene data show CDR1 as GTSNPN and CDR2 as SVGIG (reference sequence). CDR3 in amino acids: CAWETRRADTQYF. DNA of the CDR3: TGTGCCTGGGAAACGCGGAGGGCAGATACGCAGTATTTT. The whole variable domain, filled in from reference TRBV30 and TRBJ2-3, reads SQTIHQWPATLVQPVGSPLSLECTVEGTSNPNLYWYRQAAGRGLQLLFYSVGIGQISSEVPQNLSASRPQDRQFILSSKKLLLSDSGFYLCAWETRRADTQYFGPGTRLTVL.

V and J are TRBV10-3 and TRBJ2-7, with D possibly TRBD1 on 7 matching bases. V was cut by 6 bases and J by 1 base, with 16 bases left in between. Germline V lookup: CDR1 ENHRY, CDR2 SYGVKD. The CDR3 totals 15 residues. The CDR3 sequence: CAIRPAAGGSYEQYF. The CDR3, as DNA: TGTGCCATCAGGCCGGCGGCAGGGGGGTCCTACGAGCAGTACTTC.

The genes are TRBV10-3 and TRBJ2-3; 8 bases fit TRBD2. This CDR3 has 13 residues. The germline V gene has CDR1 ENHRY and CDR2 SYGVKD. With 11 bases clipped from V and 2 bases from J, the junction kept 6 bases outside the gene matches. Written as DNA, the CDR3 is TGTGCCGCGGGACTAGGAGTCACAGATACGCAGTATTTT. It yields the protein CAAGLGVTDTQYF.

The CDR3 is CAWSGESQPPTGTKSSYEQYF. The DNA of the CDR3 is TGTGCCTGGAGTGGGGAGTCGCAACCCCCCACAGGGACAAAGAGCTCCTACGAGCAGTACTTC. The chain has TRBV30 and TRBJ2-7, with TRBD1 as a possible D gene (6 bases). With 1 base removed from V and 0 bases from J, the gap between germline ends came to 31 bases. CDR3 length: 21 residues. CDR1 and CDR2 (germline): GTSNPN, SVGIG (reference sequence). Drawing the rest from reference TRBV30 and TRBJ2-7, the complete variable domain is SQTIHQWPATLVQPVGSPLSLECTVEGTSNPNLYWYRQAAGRGLQLLFYSVGIGQISSEVPQNLSASRPQDRQFILSSKKLLLSDSGFYLCAWSGESQPPTGTKSSYEQYFGPGTRLTVT.

Here the CDR3 reads CASSQVRTSGRSYEQYF. The CDR3 coding sequence is TGCGCCAGCAGCCAAGTCAGGACTAGCGGGCGCTCCTACGAGCAGTACTTC. The chain has TRBV4-1 and TRBJ2-7, with 11 nucleotides matching TRBD2. This CDR3 region has 17 residues. CDR1 and CDR2 from the germline V gene are MGHRA and YSYEKL. V lost 1 base, J lost 0 bases, and 5 bases stayed unmatched.

The genes are TRBV30 and TRBJ2-3; no reliable D call. CDR3 length: 16 amino acids. Germline CDR1 is GTSNPN and CDR2 is SVGIG (reference sequence). V gave up 4 bases and J gave up 0 bases, with 17 bases separating them. CDR3 region: CAWTPRSGSSTDTQYF. The CDR3 bases are TGTGCCTGGACCCCGAGGTCGGGTTCCAGCACAGATACGCAGTATTTT.

The V call is TRBV7-8, the J call TRBJ2-3; 8 bases match TRBD2. This CDR3 region has 16 residues. V trimming: 4 bases; J trimming: 6 bases; junction bases outside the gene matches: 12. The germline CDR1 and CDR2 sequences are SGHVS and FQNEAQ. The CDR3 nucleotides read TGTGCCAGCAGCTCCCCTCCAGCGGGGGCGGGGGATACGCAGTATTTT. Protein sequence: CASSSPPAGAGDTQYF.

The chain employs TRBV30 and TRBJ2-3, with 7 nucleotides matching TRBD1. The CDR3 covers 15 residues. J lost 2 bases, V lost 1 base, and 6 bases had no gene match. Germline V CDR1 and CDR2: GTSNPN, SVGIG (reference sequence). The CDR3 is CAWSGTGPLTDTQYF. CDR3 DNA: TGTGCCTGGAGTGGGACAGGCCCACTCACAGATACGCAGTATTTT. The variable domain in full, completed from reference TRBV30 and TRBJ2-3, reads SQTIHQWPATLVQPVGSPLSLECTVEGTSNPNLYWYRQAAGRGLQLLFYSVGIGQISSEVPQNLSASRPQDRQFILSSKKLLLSDSGFYLCAWSGTGPLTDTQYFGPGTRLTVL.

The chain joins TRBV30 to TRBJ2-2, with unresolved D. Trimming took off 3 bases at V and 1 base at J, with 6 bases between the two ends. The CDR3 spans 13 residues. Germline CDR1 and CDR2: GTSNPN and SVGIG (reference sequence). The CDR3 sequence: CAWRPGNTGELFF. The CDR3 bases are TGTGCCTGGAGGCCGGGGAACACCGGGGAGCTGTTTTTT.

V gene TRBV5-1 combines with J gene TRBJ1-2, with a weak D call TRBD1 (6 bases). This CDR3 has 13 amino acids. Trimming took 5 bases from V and 6 from J, leaving 14 bases between them. The germline V gene has CDR1 SGHRS and CDR2 YFSETQ. In nucleotides, the CDR3 is TGCGCCAGCAGTTTTACAGGGTCGGATGGCTACACCTTC. Protein sequence: CASSFTGSDGYTF.

The CDR3 sequence: CASSTRTSGTGELFF. In DNA form, the CDR3 reads TGCGCCAGCAGCACCCGGACTAGCGGGACCGGGGAGCTGTTTTTT. V gene TRBV4-3 combines with J gene TRBJ2-2, with TRBD2 matching over 11 bases. The CDR3 is 15 residues long. Per germline, CDR1 LGHNA and CDR2 YSLEER. Trimming removed 5 bases from V and 5 bases from J; junction bases left unmatched: 4.

This clone is a singleton in its sample. The sample has other DNA sequences that encode this CDR3 too. The chain recombines TRBV7-8 with TRBJ2-7; D is unclear. The germline V gene has CDR1 SGHVS and CDR2 FQNEAQ. Deletions cut 5 bases from V and 3 bases from J, with 5 bases between. The CDR3 consists of 11 residues. The CDR3 DNA reads as TGTGCCAGCAGCCCCGGCTACGAGCAGTACTTC. Its protein product is CASSPGYEQYF.

CDR3 protein: CASSGNRDRYTEAFF. The CDR3 DNA follows: TGTGCCAGCAGCGGCAACCGGGACAGATACACTGAAGCTTTCTTT. This chain joins TRBV7-8 and TRBJ1-1, with TRBD1 matching over 7 bases. This CDR3 comprises 15 residues. Germline V gives CDR1 SGHVS, CDR2 FQNEAQ. The trim removed 5 bases at V and 3 bases at J, leaving 9 bases unmatched.

This chain links TRBV7-2 with TRBJ2-7; D may be TRBD2 (5 bases). V lost 8 bases and J lost 0, with 11 bases in between. This CDR3 has 13 residues. Germline values: CDR1 SGHTA, CDR2 FQGNSA. The CDR3 DNA follows: TGTGCCAGCGGAGATGGACTCTCCTACGAGCAGTACTTC. It yields the protein CASGDGLSYEQYF.

CDR3 nucleotides: TGTGCCAGCACCCCGACGGGAGCGGAGACCCAGTACTTC. Protein sequence: CASTPTGAETQYF. V usage is TRBV27 and J usage is TRBJ2-5; D may be TRBD2 (6 bases). Trimming removed 7 bases from V and 5 bases from J, with 14 bases in between. CDR3 length: 13 residues. Germline V gives CDR1 MNHEY, CDR2 SMNVEV (reference sequence).

The chain combines TRBV25-1 with TRBJ2-5; 8 nucleotides match TRBD1. The CDR3 has 15 amino acids. The germline gives CDR1 MGHDK, CDR2 SYGVNS. The trim removed 4 bases at V and 2 bases at J, leaving 6 bases unmatched. This chain's CDR3 is CASSAAGTGQETQYF. The CDR3 DNA reads as TGTGCCAGCAGTGCGGCCGGGACAGGACAAGAGACCCAGTACTTC.

V is TRBV5-4 and J is TRBJ2-5; a possible D gene is TRBD1 (5 bases). V was shortened by 4 bases and J by 4 bases, with 11 bases between the two germline ends. The CDR3 has 13 residues. Germline lookup yields CDR1 SGHNT and CDR2 YYREEE (reference sequence). CDR3 in amino acids: CASSTGQSETQYF. For the CDR3, the DNA is TGTGCCAGCAGCACCGGACAATCAGAGACCCAGTACTTC.

This clone was detected only once. The chain carries TRBV6-4 and TRBJ2-7; no reliable D call. Germline V gene data show CDR1 as MRHNA and CDR2 as SNTAGT. V was trimmed by 9 bases and J by 0 bases, leaving 18 bases between them. There are 15 residues in the CDR3. This CDR3 reads CARLSTSRCSYEQYF. CDR3 sequence (DNA): TGTGCCAGACTGTCCACTTCCCGTTGCTCCTACGAGCAGTACTTC.

This clone was observed a single time. This chain uses TRBV2 with TRBJ2-4; D uncertain. This CDR3 has 12 amino acids. V lost 6 bases and J lost 1, with 4 bases in between. CDR1 is SNHLY and CDR2 is FYNNEI in the germline V gene. The CDR3 DNA reads as TGTGCCAGCAGCGCGGCCAAAAACATTCAGTACTTC. Residues: CASSAAKNIQYF.

This clone appeared a few times. The gene calls are TRBV10-2 and TRBJ2-1, with 13 positions matching TRBD2. J was trimmed by 7 bases and V by 4 bases; bases with no gene match: 1. The germline gives CDR1 WSHSY, CDR2 SAAADI. The CDR3 is 14 residues long. The CDR3 protein is CASSGLAGGNEQFF. CDR3 sequence (DNA): TGCGCCAGCAGTGGACTAGCGGGAGGTAATGAGCAGTTCTTC.

This clone was counted a few times. This chain uses TRBV28 with TRBJ2-7; 9 nucleotides align to TRBD2. Germline V gives CDR1 MDHEN, CDR2 SYDVKM. The V and J ends lost 7 bases and 3 bases, in that order; junction bases with no gene match: 10. This CDR3 has 15 residues. Written as DNA, the CDR3 is TGTGCCAGCACCGAGGGGACTAGCACTCACTACGAGCAGTACTTC. Its translation: CASTEGTSTHYEQYF.

In its sample, this clone was seen once. The V call is TRBV5-4, the J call TRBJ1-5; a weak D match, TRBD1 (5 bases). Trimming removed 1 base at V and 0 bases at J, with 11 bases between. Germline CDR1 and CDR2: SGHNT and YYREEE (reference sequence). The CDR3 is 16 residues long. CDR3 in amino acids: CASSLSQGYSNQPQHF. For the CDR3, the DNA is TGTGCCAGCAGCTTGTCTCAGGGTTATAGCAATCAGCCCCAGCATTTT. The full variable domain, with the rest looked up from reference TRBV5-4 and TRBJ1-5, is ETGVTQSPTHLIKTRGQQVTLRCSSQSGHNTVSWYQQALGQGPQFIFQYYREEENGRGNFPPRFSGLQFPNYSSELNVNALELDDSALYLCASSLSQGYSNQPQHFGDGTRLSIL.

The chain recombines TRBV4-3 with TRBJ2-1; a weak D match, TRBD2 (5 bases). This CDR3 is built from 17 residues. The V gene lost 0 bases and the J gene lost 0 bases, with 12 bases spanning the gap. Germline loops: CDR1 LGHNA, CDR2 YSLEER. DNA of the CDR3: TGCGCCAGCAGCCAAGAGTACGGGGTAAGCTCCTACAATGAGCAGTTCTTC. It yields the protein CASSQEYGVSSYNEQFF.

CDR3 nucleotides: TGTGCCAGCAGCTCAGGGGGACGTACTCGGAACGAGCAGTACTTC. Protein product: CASSSGGRTRNEQYF. This chain joins TRBV7-9 and TRBJ2-7; 7 bases fit TRBD1. The V and J ends lost 4 bases and 5 bases, in that order; junction bases with no gene match: 11. Germline-derived CDR1 and CDR2 are SEHNR and FQNEAQ (reference sequence). There are 15 residues in the CDR3.

Remarks on this clone: The sample contains more than one DNA sequence encoding this CDR3. This chain joins TRBV30 and TRBJ1-5, with a tentative D call TRBD1 (6 bases). The V gene's germline CDR1 is GTSNPN and CDR2 SVGIG (reference sequence). The CDR3 spans 13 residues. The V and J ends lost 0 bases and 4 bases respectively, with 7 bases between them. The CDR3 protein is CAWSVQGNQPQHF. The CDR3 bases are TGTGCCTGGAGTGTACAGGGAAATCAGCCCCAGCATTTT. The full variable domain, with the rest looked up from reference TRBV30 and TRBJ1-5, is SQTIHQWPATLVQPVGSPLSLECTVEGTSNPNLYWYRQAAGRGLQLLFYSVGIGQISSEVPQNLSASRPQDRQFILSSKKLLLSDSGFYLCAWSVQGNQPQHFGDGTRLSIL.

The rearrangement uses TRBV2 and TRBJ1-1, with 10 nucleotides matching TRBD1. V shed 5 bases, J shed 3 bases, and the junction held 6 bases outside the gene matches. This CDR3 comprises 15 residues. The germline V gene encodes CDR1 SNHLY and CDR2 FYNNEI. CDR3 residues: CASSSEGTGDTEAFF. In DNA, the CDR3 is TGTGCCAGCAGTAGTGAGGGGACAGGGGACACTGAAGCTTTCTTT.

J is TRBJ2-7 and V is TRBV4-1; 8 bases line up with TRBD2. Trimming cost V 1 base and J 0 bases; bases outside gene matches: 14. The CDR3 loop spans 19 amino acids. The germline V gene encodes CDR1 MGHRA and CDR2 YSYEKL. Here the CDR3 DNA reads TGCGCCAGCAGCCAAGTAATAGGTATTAGCGGGACTCCCTCCTACGAGCAGTACTTC. The encoded protein is CASSQVIGISGTPSYEQYF.